This record covers a single T cell receptor beta chain. Its target antigen remains unknown. No base quality information exists; no much larger clone differs at one position. This sample stems from a study of blood T cells in healthy people across ages (dated by TCRdb to the mid-2010s). Study-wide context: Template switching captured roughly one uniquely barcoded TCR beta cDNA molecule per two T cells in model experiments. The study measured age-related changes in TCR beta repertoire diversity using deep sequencing normalized with unique cDNA molecular identifiers. The donors were divided into four age groups: young (average around 15 years), middle-aged (under 40), aged (roughly 60) and long-lived (about 79). To avoid experimental bias, donors of different ages were distributed randomly across sequencing lanes. The study analyzed two additional independent replicas of 1 million unique cDNA reads from the same blood draw for two donors, one aged 18 to 30 and one aged 80 or older. Results and caveats for the whole study, not just this receptor: Conclusive comparison of naive and antigen-experienced compartments was prevented by the profiling of bulk unsorted PBMCs. Compared with the aged group, the long-lived group had more naive CD4+ T cells, fewer expanded clones and increased TCR diversity, a pattern suggesting age selection. Because donor CMV infection status was unknown, age-related changes in expanded clonotypes were potentially confounded. There was a strong correlation between observed TCR beta diversity and the percentage of naive T cells measured by flow cytometry. Observed TCR beta diversity per million T cells fell roughly linearly with age, and a significant reduction was already apparent by age about 36. Estimates of total diversity based on one million sequenced T cells were regarded as lower bounds and as underestimates.

The library was prepared using 5' RACE. For sequencing, an Illumina HiSeq 2500 was employed. A second roughly 7 to 11 cycle PCR used a sample-barcoded 5' primer and a J-beta primer mix. Each TCR beta cDNA molecule received a unique molecular identifier from a template-switch 5' adaptor carrying 12 random nucleotides. At least 2.5 million CDR3-containing paired-end reads were obtained from each sample. All of the RNA was converted into first-strand cDNA using the Mint cDNA synthesis kit, with a TRBC-specific oligonucleotide serving as the primer. After uracil-DNA glycosylase treatment, a first 18-cycle PCR used universal primers M1SS and BC2_uni_R on all cDNA. The authors' analysis ran thus. Normalization of each sample was performed by random selection of 1 million high-quality reads, each carrying a distinct molecular identifier. Reads with shared molecular identifiers were discarded instead of being binned into consensus sequences. MiTCR, with a Q25 quality threshold and the strictest error-elimination algorithm, was used for CDR3 identification, clonotype clustering and error correction. A nonparametric unseen species model using Euler transformation provided a lower-bound estimate of total TCR beta diversity. TCRdb trimmed public reads at Q25 via fastp, called clones via MiXCR and kept in-frame beta chains. Each CDR3 protein gets just one entry, which takes the most common genes and DNA from the rows behind it. TCRdb's processing, not the authors', yielded these V and J calls. The sample table holds some 900,000 distinct CDR3 sequences, of which around 48% were seen once. The ten largest make up 13% of the sample.

The junction carries 4 bases between V and J, which are trimmed by 0 bases and 1 base respectively. From cysteine to phenylalanine, the CDR3 is 14 amino acids long. CDR3 DNA only is kept here, 42 bases in frame from base 1. The germline V gene encodes CDR1 LNHNV and CDR2 YYDKDF (reference sequence). Donors were around 37 systemically healthy Caucasian individuals from Russia aged roughly 6 to 95 years. Around 10 milliliters of peripheral blood were collected from each donor into EDTA-treated Vacutainer tubes. Ficoll-Paque density-gradient centrifugation was used to isolate PBMCs, with at least 7 million per sample. Trizol reagent was used to extract total RNA from PBMCs, with at least 5.5 micrograms per sample. Naive CD45RAhigh/CD27high T cell percentages were measured by flow cytometry on a PBMC aliquot from every donor.

Sequencing was carried out using blood. The receptor chain draws on TRBV15 and TRBJ1-5; too little of a D gene remains to name it. The receptor was isolated from a man aged 30 to 45 in good health. DNA sequence: TGTGCCACCAGCAGAGAAGCGAGCAATCAGCCCCAGCATTTT. It specifies CATSREASNQPQHF.